A single sample is the source of the 12 T cell receptor beta chains below, sequenced in a study of blood T cell repertoires in COVID-19. Using immunoSEQ multiplex PCR, the repertoire was profiled, and TCRdb retains in-frame clones only, with some absent. The sample shows roughly 280,000 clones, 85% to 90% of them seen only once. Sequenced material: peripheral blood. These receptor sequences come from a woman aged 25 to 39 with COVID-19, enrolled during active disease.

This chain joins TRBV24-1 and TRBJ2-3; D call uncertain. Trimming removed 7 bases at V and 4 bases at J, with 11 bases between. The CDR3 totals 13 residues. CDR1 and CDR2 from the germline V gene are KGHDR and SFDVKD. CDR3 in DNA: TGTGCCACCAGCAAGCCGAGTCCAGATACGCAGTATTTT. This translates into CATSKPSPDTQYF.

J is TRBJ1-1 and V is TRBV2; D unclear. The germline V and J ends were trimmed by 3 bases and 0 bases, with 8 bases remaining between them. CDR1 is SNHLY and CDR2 is FYNNEI in the germline V gene. The CDR3 is 14 amino acids. The CDR3 protein is CASSDEGMNTEAFF. The CDR3 nucleotides read TGTGCCAGCAGTGACGAGGGCATGAACACTGAAGCTTTCTTT. Using reference TRBV2 and TRBJ1-1 for the parts outside the CDR3, the full variable domain is EPEVTQTPSHQVTQMGQEVILRCVPISNHLYFYWYRQILGQKVEFLVSFYNNEISEKSEIFDDQFSVERPDGSNFTLKIRSTKLEDSAMYFCASSDEGMNTEAFFGQGTRLTVV.

This clone was counted only a few times. The chain combines TRBV7-9 with TRBJ2-5, with D possibly TRBD1 on 5 matching bases. The V gene lost 1 base and the J gene lost 7 bases, with 10 bases spanning the gap. CDR3 length equals 13 residues. CDR1 and CDR2 (germline): SEHNR, FQNEAQ (reference sequence). CDR3 sequence: CASSLDPGLTQYF. CDR3 sequence (DNA): TGTGCCAGCAGCTTAGATCCAGGGCTGACCCAGTACTTC.

This clone was recorded a few times. The chain has TRBV30 and TRBJ2-7; D might be TRBD2 (5 bases). The germline V and J ends were trimmed by 2 bases and 5 bases, with 16 bases remaining between them. Germline-derived CDR1 and CDR2 are GTSNPN and SVGIG (reference sequence). The CDR3 loop spans 14 amino acids. DNA of the CDR3: TGTGCCTGGAGTAGAGGGAGATGGGAAAACGAGCAGTACTTC. Its protein is CAWSRGRWENEQYF.

The rearrangement joins TRBV30 to TRBJ1-2; perhaps TRBD1 as D (6 bases). CDR1 is GTSNPN, CDR2 SVGIG, per germline (reference sequence). Trimming stripped 5 bases from V and 5 bases from J, with 6 bases between. The CDR3 has 10 amino acids. CDR3 sequence: CAWQGYGYTF. In DNA, the CDR3 is TGTGCCTGGCAGGGGTATGGCTACACCTTC.

V gene TRBV25-1 combines with J gene TRBJ1-2; the match to TRBD1 covers 8 bases. The CDR3 totals 16 residues. V gave up 4 bases and J gave up 2 bases; unmatched junction bases: 9. Germline CDR1 and CDR2: MGHDK and SYGVNS. Written as DNA, the CDR3 is TGTGCCAGCAGTGGATGGGACAGGCAATTAAACTATGGCTACACCTTC. Translated, it gives CASSGWDRQLNYGYTF.

The chain carries TRBV19 and TRBJ1-1; the match to TRBD1 covers 8 bases. Germline CDR1 and CDR2: LNHDA and SQIVND (reference sequence). The ends lost 7 bases at V and 5 bases at J; junction bases unmatched: 15. There are 16 residues in the CDR3. CDR3 sequence (DNA): TGTGCCAGTACCTCGGGGACAGGCAGGGGGCGGACTGAAGCTTTCTTT. Amino acid sequence: CASTSGTGRGRTEAFF.

The genes are TRBV7-3 and TRBJ2-2; 14 positions agree with TRBD2. Germline trimming cut 4 bases from V and 5 bases from J; bases unmatched to any gene: 6. This CDR3 is built from 17 residues. Germline V CDR1 and CDR2: SGHTA, FQGTGA. The CDR3 sequence is CASSSGTSGSKTGELFF. In nucleotides, the CDR3 is TGTGCCAGCAGCTCAGGGACTAGCGGGAGCAAAACCGGGGAGCTGTTTTTT. The entire variable domain, with the rest obtained from reference TRBV7-3 and TRBJ2-2, is as follows: GAGVSQTPSNKVTEKGKYVELRCDPISGHTALYWYRQSLGQGPEFLIYFQGTGAADDSGLPNDRFFAVRPEGSVSTLKIQRTERGDSAVYLCASSSGTSGSKTGELFFGEGSRLTVL.

A single count supports this clone. The CDR3 DNA is TGTGCCAGCAGCCTCGGGACAGCCTATGGCTACACCTTC. It encodes CASSLGTAYGYTF. The rearrangement joins TRBV3-1 (or the pseudogene TRBV3-2) to TRBJ1-2; TRBD1 agrees at 7 bases. This CDR3 has 13 residues. CDR1 LGHDT and CDR2 YNNKEL come from the germline V gene (reference sequence). V trimming: 4 bases; J trimming: 4 bases; junction bases outside the gene matches: 3.

The chain links TRBV29-1 to TRBJ1-2; 10 bases line up with TRBD1. The junction had 6 bases not matched to a gene; V was cut back by 7 bases and J by 4 bases. The CDR3 contains 13 residues. Germline V CDR1 and CDR2: SQVTM, ANQGSEA. The CDR3 here is CSDRDRGGYGYTF. CDR3 coding DNA: TGCAGCGACCGGGACAGGGGCGGCTATGGCTACACCTTC.

The chain carries TRBV18 and TRBJ1-2; the D gene is possibly TRBD1 (5 bases). This CDR3 comprises 17 residues. The V gene lost 6 bases and the J gene lost 5 bases, with 25 bases spanning the gap. The germline CDR1 and CDR2 sequences are KGHSH and LQKENI. The CDR3 reads CASSDRIQDRVSYGYTF. CDR3 nucleotides: TGTGCCAGCTCTGACCGTATACAGGATCGGGTCTCGTATGGCTACACCTTC.

This chain links TRBV6-2 or TRBV6-3 with TRBJ1-4; possible D gene TRBD1, 6 bases. Trimming cost V 5 bases and J 0 bases, with 10 bases left between them. From germline, CDR1 is MNHEY and CDR2 SVGEGT. The CDR3 has 15 amino acids. CDR3 protein: CASSHRTATNEKLFF. The CDR3, as DNA: TGTGCCAGCAGTCATCGGACAGCAACTAATGAAAAACTGTTTTTT.